Each of the 23 T cell receptor beta chains below was sequenced from the same sample in a study of T cell clones after liver transplantation (dated by TCRdb to between 2018 and 2021). Libraries were made using the immunoSEQ multiplex PCR assay. In TCRdb, the immuneACCESS table is reduced to in-frame sequences with V and J assigned. These tables do not hold every clone; where another copy was compared, an unresolved V gene accounts for under half, and the others remain unexplained. Here the sample has about 80,000 clones; 80% to 85% occur a single time. In total, the top ten clones hold approximately 0.47% of the sample. The starting material was CD4+ T cells from blood, obtained almost 47 months after liver transplant. These receptors were collected from a human patient who received a liver transplant. After a transplant, some T cells may have been passed on by the graft donor.

This clone was counted a few times. The V and J genes are TRBV5-1 and TRBJ1-1; the D is unclear. This CDR3 region has 14 residues. The germline V gene has CDR1 SGHRS and CDR2 YFSETQ. The ends were cut back, 0 bases at V and 1 base at J, with 7 bases in the middle. CDR3 region: CASSLAAGNTEAFF. DNA of the CDR3: TGCGCCAGCAGCTTGGCTGCAGGGAACACTGAAGCTTTCTTT.

The chain combines TRBV15 with TRBJ1-2, with 7 bases matching TRBD1. J lost 4 bases, V lost 4 bases, and 6 bases had no gene match. This CDR3 is 14 amino acids long. The V gene's germline CDR1 is LNHNV and CDR2 YYDKDF (reference sequence). The CDR3 bases are TGTGCCACCAGCATTGACCGGGACAGCTATGGCTACACCTTC. Its protein is CATSIDRDSYGYTF.

This chain connects TRBV6-5 to TRBJ2-1; 9 positions match TRBD2. This CDR3 contains 14 residues. Germline lookup yields CDR1 MNHEY and CDR2 SVGAGI. The CDR3 DNA follows: TGTACCTGTAGCGGGAGCGGGTCCTACAATGAGCAGTTCTTC. Its translation is CTCSGSGSYNEQFF.

This clone was counted once. In nucleotides, the CDR3 is TGTGCCAGTAGTCCCCGTATGGGGCAGGGGTACTCACCCCTCCACTTT. It codes for CASSPRMGQGYSPLHF. This chain links TRBV19 with TRBJ1-6; D is possibly TRBD1 (6 bases). In germline, CDR1 is LNHDA, CDR2 SQIVND (reference sequence). CDR3 length: 16 residues. The V end was cut by 5 bases, the J end by 10 bases, with 21 bases between.

This rearrangement joins TRBV28 to TRBJ1-2, with no clear D. Germline CDR1 is MDHEN and CDR2 is SYDVKM. The CDR3 runs to 12 residues. The ends were cut back, 6 bases at V and 9 bases at J, with 14 bases in the middle. CDR3 DNA sequence: TGTGCCAGCAGCGACCGGGTGATCCGCTACACCTTC. Its translation is CASSDRVIRYTF.

The V call is TRBV18, the J call TRBJ1-5; 8 bases are a match to TRBD1. The ends lost 6 bases at V and 9 bases at J; junction bases unmatched: 7. Germline lookup yields CDR1 KGHSH and CDR2 LQKENI. The CDR3 runs to 13 residues. CDR3 amino acids: CASSADRVRPQHF. In DNA, the CDR3 is TGTGCCAGCTCGGCGGACAGGGTCAGGCCCCAGCATTTT.

The chain joins TRBV9 to TRBJ1-2, with D uncertain. CDR3 length: 13 residues. The germline gives CDR1 SGDLS, CDR2 YYNGEE. V lost 5 bases and J lost 5, with 13 bases in between. CDR3 residues: CASSLGRGYGYTF. The CDR3 nucleotides are TGTGCCAGCAGTCTTGGGAGAGGGTATGGCTACACCTTC.

This sequence joins TRBV27 and TRBJ1-2; tentatively, D is TRBD1 (6 bases). The CDR3 covers 13 residues. Germline loops: CDR1 MNHEY, CDR2 SMNVEV (reference sequence). Trimming removed 6 bases from V and 7 bases from J, with 15 bases in between. The CDR3 here is CASSRWGPGGYTF. DNA for the CDR3: TGTGCCAGCAGCCGGTGGGGGCCTGGTGGCTACACCTTC.

The gene calls are TRBV2 and TRBJ1-1; D is undetermined. There are 15 residues in the CDR3. V lost 6 bases and J lost 2, with 16 bases in between. The germline CDR1 and CDR2 sequences are SNHLY and FYNNEI. CDR3 coding DNA: TGTGCCAGCAGCTGGGGTCGGGCGGGAAACACTGAAGCTTTCTTT. Its protein product is CASSWGRAGNTEAFF.

The V gene is TRBV21-1, the J gene TRBJ1-5. TRBV21-1 is reported as a pseudogene. The CDR3 has 17 residues. CDR3 sequence: CASSAYREVNGNQPQHF. CDR3 DNA: TGTGCCAGCAGCGCTTATCGGGAAGTCAATGGGAATCAGCCCCAGCATTTT.

The V call is TRBV5-6, the J call TRBJ2-5; D uncertain. The CDR3 consists of 13 residues. The V gene's germline CDR1 is SGHDT and CDR2 YYEEEE. With 1 base removed from V and 3 bases from J, the gap between germline ends came to 7 bases. The CDR3 here is CASSLFLEETQYF. The CDR3 DNA reads as TGTGCCAGCAGCTTGTTTCTAGAAGAGACCCAGTACTTC.

This chain joins TRBV4-2 and TRBJ2-5, with 11 nucleotides matching TRBD2. Germline V gives CDR1 LGHNA, CDR2 YNFKEQ. The CDR3 extends over 16 amino acids. J gave up 1 base and V 4 bases, and 5 bases lay outside the gene matches. CDR3 region: CASSPGLAGGQETQYF. CDR3 sequence (DNA): TGTGCCAGCAGCCCTGGACTAGCGGGCGGCCAAGAGACCCAGTACTTC.

The rearrangement joins TRBV28 to TRBJ2-1; 10 bases match TRBD2. The CDR3 spans 16 residues. Per the germline V gene, CDR1 is MDHEN and CDR2 is SYDVKM. Germline trimming cut 2 bases from V and 6 bases from J; bases unmatched to any gene: 7. CDR3 protein: CASSLVTSGRPNEQFF. CDR3 nucleotide sequence: TGTGCCAGCAGTTTAGTGACTAGCGGGCGTCCCAATGAGCAGTTCTTC.

The CDR3 DNA sequence: TGTGCCAGCAGCCCCGGGACCGGCCCGAACACTGAAGCTTTCTTT. It translates to CASSPGTGPNTEAFF. The chain has TRBV7-2 and TRBJ1-1; weak D call: TRBD1 (5 bases). Germline CDR1 reads SGHTA; CDR2 reads FQGNSA. V was cut by 5 bases and J by 1 base, with 14 bases left in between. CDR3 length: 15 amino acids. Full variable domain (missing parts from reference TRBV7-2 and TRBJ1-1): GAGVSQSPSNKVTEKGKDVELRCDPISGHTALYWYRQSLGQGLEFLIYFQGNSAPDKSGLPSDRFSAERTGGSVSTLTIQRTQQEDSAVYLCASSPGTGPNTEAFFGQGTRLTVV.

The chain combines TRBV29-1 with TRBJ1-3, with D perhaps TRBD1 (6 bases). The CDR3 covers 14 residues. V lost 6 bases and J lost 0, with 12 bases in between. Germline CDR1 is SQVTM and CDR2 is ANQGSEA. CDR3 residues: CSVRRDNSGNTIYF. The CDR3 coding sequence is TGCAGCGTCCGGCGGGACAACTCTGGAAACACCATATATTTT.

The J gene is TRBJ1-3, the V gene TRBV18; maybe TRBD1 (5 bases). Trimming cost V 3 bases and J 2 bases, with 8 bases left between them. Germline CDR1 KGHSH, CDR2 LQKENI. The CDR3 spans 14 residues. The CDR3 nucleotides read TGTGCCAGCTCACCGGGGGTAACTGGAAACACCATATATTTT. It is translated as CASSPGVTGNTIYF.

This sequence joins TRBV6-5 and TRBJ1-2, with D perhaps matching TRBD1 (5 bases). Germline-derived CDR1 and CDR2 are MNHEY and SVGAGI. Trimming left V 5 bases short and J 2 bases short, with 9 bases between. CDR3 length: 13 amino acids. The CDR3 is CASSQTVNYGYTF. CDR3 in DNA: TGTGCCAGCAGTCAGACAGTCAACTATGGCTACACCTTC.

The chain is built from TRBV27 and TRBJ1-2; D is possibly TRBD1 (6 bases). Per germline, CDR1 MNHEY and CDR2 SMNVEV (reference sequence). This CDR3 comprises 13 residues. V dropped 1 base and J dropped 8 bases, with 11 bases sitting between them. The DNA of the CDR3 is TGTGCCAGCAGTTTATGGGCAGGGGACGGCTACACCTTC. This gives the protein CASSLWAGDGYTF.

This clone was picked up one time. The rearrangement links TRBV28 to TRBJ1-5; TRBD1 matches at 8 bases. The CDR3 extends over 16 amino acids. Germline V gives CDR1 MDHEN, CDR2 SYDVKM. Trimming at V came to 5 bases and at J to 1 base, leaving 7 bases not matched to a gene. CDR3 amino acids: CASSPRTGISNQPQHF. The DNA of the CDR3 is TGTGCCAGCAGTCCCCGGACAGGGATCAGCAATCAGCCCCAGCATTTT. The complete variable domain, with remaining parts taken from reference TRBV28 and TRBJ1-5, reads DVKVTQSSRYLVKRTGEKVFLECVQDMDHENMFWYRQDPGLGLRLIYFSYDVKMKEKGDIPEGYSVSREKKERFSLILESASTNQTSMYLCASSPRTGISNQPQHFGDGTRLSIL.

CDR3 region: CASRPRGGESEKLFF. The CDR3 nucleotides read TGTGCCAGCAGGCCCCGGGGGGGGGAGAGCGAAAAACTGTTTTTT. The V and J genes are TRBV6-6 and TRBJ1-4; D perhaps matches TRBD1 (5 bases). This CDR3 has 15 residues. Germline values: CDR1 MNHNY, CDR2 SVGAGI (reference sequence). Trimming stripped 6 bases from V and 8 bases from J, with 19 bases between.

The chain carries TRBV7-3 and TRBJ2-5; 13 bases match TRBD2. Germline trimming cut 5 bases from V and 5 bases from J; bases unmatched to any gene: 11. This CDR3 region has 17 residues. Looked up from germline, CDR1 is SGHTA and CDR2 is FQGTGA. The CDR3 DNA reads TGTGCCAGCAGCCCGGGGAAACTAGCGGGAGGGCCGGAGACCCAGTACTTC. Its protein product is CASSPGKLAGGPETQYF.

The V call is TRBV6-5, the J call TRBJ2-3; D possibly corresponds to TRBD1 (5 bases). Trimming took 3 bases from V and 0 from J, leaving 13 bases between them. CDR1 is MNHEY and CDR2 is SVGAGI in the germline V gene. The CDR3 totals 16 residues. CDR3 sequence: CASSYQGSSSTDTQYF. The CDR3 coding sequence is TGTGCCAGCAGTTATCAGGGTTCCTCTAGCACAGATACGCAGTATTTT.

V usage is TRBV25-1 and J usage is TRBJ2-3; the D call may be TRBD1 or TRBD2 (5 bases each). CDR3 length: 16 amino acids. Trimming took off 2 bases at V and 6 bases at J, with 18 bases between the two ends. Germline values: CDR1 MGHDK, CDR2 SYGVNS. The CDR3 DNA is TGTGCCAGCAGTGAAAGGGGAGCCTCGTTCTCGGATACGCAGTATTTT. Its protein product is CASSERGASFSDTQYF.